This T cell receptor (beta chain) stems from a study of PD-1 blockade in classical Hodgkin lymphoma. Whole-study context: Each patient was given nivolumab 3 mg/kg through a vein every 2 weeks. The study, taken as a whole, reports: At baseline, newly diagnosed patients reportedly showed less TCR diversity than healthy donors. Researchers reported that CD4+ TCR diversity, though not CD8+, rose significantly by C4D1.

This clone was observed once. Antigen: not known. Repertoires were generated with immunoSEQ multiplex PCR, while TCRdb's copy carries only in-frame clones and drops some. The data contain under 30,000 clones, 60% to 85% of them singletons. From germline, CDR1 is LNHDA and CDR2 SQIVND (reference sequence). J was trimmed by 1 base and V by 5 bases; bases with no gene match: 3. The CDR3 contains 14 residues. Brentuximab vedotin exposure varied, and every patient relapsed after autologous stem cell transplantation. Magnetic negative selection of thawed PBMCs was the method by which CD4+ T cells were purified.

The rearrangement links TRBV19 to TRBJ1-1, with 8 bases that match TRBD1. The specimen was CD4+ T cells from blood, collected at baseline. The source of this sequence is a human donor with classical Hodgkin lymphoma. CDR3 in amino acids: CASSPGTGNTEAFF. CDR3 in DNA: TGTGCCAGTAGTCCCGGGACAGGGAACACTGAAGCTTTCTTT.